The 24 T cell receptor beta chains below were found in one sample sequenced in a study of cytomegalovirus exposure and HLA in healthy donors. Use of 60 Vbeta and 13 Jbeta primers characterized the PCR. Assay used: immunoSEQ multiplex PCR; TCRdb lists only in-frame clones, some missing. The table records some 96,000 clones, 76% of them present only once. The sequenced sample was PBMCs. Source of these receptors: a man in his forties or fifties in good health and CMV-seronegative.

This sequence joins TRBV27 and TRBJ1-1, with no clear D. V dropped 2 bases and J dropped 1 base, with 5 bases sitting between them. This CDR3 contains 13 residues. Per germline, CDR1 MNHEY and CDR2 SMNVEV (reference sequence). The CDR3 DNA reads TGTGCCAGCAGTTTAGGAGGGAACACTGAAGCTTTCTTT. This encodes CASSLGGNTEAFF.

As for this clone: The same CDR3 arises from other DNA sequences in this sample as well. The chain carries TRBV6-1 and TRBJ1-6; the match to TRBD1 covers 9 bases. Germline V gene data show CDR1 as MNHNS and CDR2 as SASEGT. The ends lost 5 bases at V and 7 bases at J; junction bases unmatched: 3. There are 14 residues in the CDR3. The CDR3 reads CASSRTGVNSPLHF. In DNA, the CDR3 is TGTGCCAGCAGTCGGACAGGGGTGAATTCACCCCTCCACTTT.

This chain joins TRBV15 and TRBJ2-1, with 9 nucleotides matching TRBD1. Germline values: CDR1 LNHNV, CDR2 YYDKDF (reference sequence). The CDR3 runs 15 residues. V trimming: 5 bases; J trimming: 4 bases; junction bases outside the gene matches: 6. The CDR3 reads CATSGGQGPYNEQFF. CDR3 sequence (DNA): TGTGCCACCAGCGGAGGACAGGGGCCATACAATGAGCAGTTCTTC.

The V call is TRBV9, the J call TRBJ2-1, with 11 bases lining up with TRBD2. CDR3 length: 17 amino acids. V shed 3 bases and J 3 bases; nucleotides not matched to a gene: 8. Per the germline V gene, CDR1 is SGDLS and CDR2 is YYNGEE. The chain's CDR3 is CASSDRGTSGFYNEQFF. CDR3 nucleotide sequence: TGTGCCAGCAGCGACCGAGGGACTAGCGGATTCTACAATGAGCAGTTCTTC.

The chain couples TRBV6-1 to TRBJ1-1, with no clear D. Per the germline V gene, CDR1 is MNHNS and CDR2 is SASEGT. The CDR3 length is 14 residues. Trimming took off 5 bases at V and 2 bases at J, with 12 bases between the two ends. This CDR3 is CASSSLSSNTEAFF. As DNA, the CDR3 is TGTGCCAGCAGTTCCCTTTCCTCTAACACTGAAGCTTTCTTT.

The chain has TRBV7-9 and TRBJ2-3; D call uncertain. The germline V gene encodes CDR1 SEHNR and CDR2 FQNEAQ (reference sequence). The V end lost 6 bases, the J end lost 3 bases, and 7 bases lay between the germline ends. The CDR3 is made up of 12 amino acids. CDR3 in DNA: TGTGCCAGCAGTCAAGCGACAGATACGCAGTATTTT. Residues: CASSQATDTQYF.

V gene TRBV11-2 combines with J gene TRBJ2-7; a possible D gene is TRBD1 (5 bases). Germline V gene data show CDR1 as SGHAT and CDR2 as FQNNGV. CDR3 length: 13 residues. The ends were cut back, 3 bases at V and 3 bases at J, with 9 bases in the middle. Here the CDR3 reads CASSFGQGYEQYF. The CDR3 DNA is TGTGCCAGCAGCTTCGGCCAGGGCTACGAGCAGTACTTC.

The J gene is TRBJ1-5, the V gene TRBV10-3; D not resolved. CDR3 length equals 12 residues. Trimming stripped 8 bases from V and 1 base from J, with 6 bases between. CDR1 is ENHRY and CDR2 is SYGVKD in the germline V gene. The CDR3, as DNA: TGTGCCATCGGGGAGAGCAATCAGCCCCAGCATTTT. Translated: CAIGESNQPQHF.

The chain employs TRBV7-6 and TRBJ2-5; the D gene is possibly TRBD1 (6 bases). CDR3 length equals 15 residues. The V gene lost 3 bases and the J gene lost 2 bases, with 13 bases spanning the gap. CDR1 is SGHVS and CDR2 is FNYEAQ in the germline V gene. Here the CDR3 DNA reads TGTGCCAGCAGCTTGGACCAAGGACAGCAAGAGACCCAGTACTTC. Protein product: CASSLDQGQQETQYF.

The rearrangement joins TRBV10-3 to TRBJ1-6; TRBD1 matches 7 bases. V shed 4 bases and J 7 bases; nucleotides not matched to a gene: 4. Germline V gene data show CDR1 as ENHRY and CDR2 as SYGVKD. The CDR3 totals 14 residues. This CDR3 reads CAISAGGRNSPLHF. CDR3 sequence (DNA): TGTGCCATCAGTGCAGGGGGGAGGAATTCACCCCTCCACTTT.

This clone has a single count. The V gene is TRBV6-5, the J gene TRBJ1-5, with D unresolved. Trimming left V 5 bases short and J 0 bases short, with 11 bases between. The CDR3 is 15 residues long. Germline lookup yields CDR1 MNHEY and CDR2 SVGAGI. In DNA form, the CDR3 reads TGTGCCAGCAGTCGCAGTGTTTATAGCAATCAGCCCCAGCATTTT. The encoded protein is CASSRSVYSNQPQHF.

The rearrangement uses TRBV28 and TRBJ2-1; D ambiguous. Trimming stripped 4 bases from V and 10 bases from J, with 8 bases between. CDR3 length: 11 amino acids. Germline-derived CDR1 and CDR2 are MDHEN and SYDVKM. DNA for the CDR3: TGTGCCAGCAGTTCCGTGTTAGAGCAGTTCTTC. Its translation is CASSSVLEQFF.

V gene TRBV4-2 combines with J gene TRBJ1-4; 7 bases line up with TRBD1. Unmatched junction bases numbered 11, after V lost 4 bases and J lost 3 bases. In germline, CDR1 is LGHNA, CDR2 YNFKEQ. CDR3 size: 17 residues. DNA for the CDR3: TGTGCCAGCAGCCCAATGCCTCAGGGGACAGCTAATGAAAAACTGTTTTTT. Translation: CASSPMPQGTANEKLFF.

Here the CDR3 reads CASSLGGDRELFF. As DNA, the CDR3 is TGTGCCAGCAGCTTAGGGGGGGACCGGGAGCTGTTTTTT. The chain employs TRBV7-9 and TRBJ2-2; a possible D gene is TRBD2 (6 bases). With 1 base removed from V and 9 bases from J, the gap between germline ends came to 9 bases. CDR3 size: 13 residues. CDR1 is SEHNR, CDR2 FQNEAQ, per germline (reference sequence).

This chain links TRBV30 with TRBJ1-2; D perhaps matches TRBD1 (5 bases). This CDR3 comprises 11 residues. V lost 4 bases, J lost 4 bases, and 7 bases lay in between. Per germline, CDR1 GTSNPN and CDR2 SVGIG (reference sequence). The CDR3 region is CAWTRAYGYTF. The CDR3 DNA is TGTGCCTGGACCAGGGCCTATGGCTACACCTTC.

This chain uses TRBV4-2 with TRBJ2-1; D possibly corresponds to TRBD2 (6 bases). The CDR3 runs 16 residues. V dropped 0 bases and J dropped 0 bases, with 9 bases sitting between them. Germline assignment: CDR1 LGHNA and CDR2 YNFKEQ. The CDR3 spells CASSQDAGPSYNEQFF. The CDR3 DNA reads as TGTGCCAGCAGCCAAGATGCGGGGCCCTCCTACAATGAGCAGTTCTTC.

This sequence joins TRBV5-6 and TRBJ2-3; the D is unclear. Germline lookup yields CDR1 SGHDT and CDR2 YYEEEE. V was cut by 0 bases and J by 0 bases, with 17 bases left in between. The CDR3 length is 18 residues. In DNA form, the CDR3 reads TGTGCCAGCAGCTTGGTATCTCGCAGGCGAGCTAGCACAGATACGCAGTATTTT. This sequence encodes CASSLVSRRRASTDTQYF.

This clone was counted only a few times. In DNA form, the CDR3 reads TGTGCCAGCAGTTTCTCGGCGCGGGGCGGCAATCAGCCCCAGCATTTT. It translates to CASSFSARGGNQPQHF. J is TRBJ1-5 and V is TRBV28; D might be TRBD1 (5 bases). Germline CDR1 reads MDHEN; CDR2 reads SYDVKM. Trimming took 3 bases from V and 2 from J, leaving 14 bases between them. This CDR3 has 16 amino acids. The full variable domain, with the rest looked up from reference TRBV28 and TRBJ1-5, is DVKVTQSSRYLVKRTGEKVFLECVQDMDHENMFWYRQDPGLGLRLIYFSYDVKMKEKGDIPEGYSVSREKKERFSLILESASTNQTSMYLCASSFSARGGNQPQHFGDGTRLSIL.

Only one count was recorded for this clone. The chain has TRBV2 and TRBJ1-1; D gene unclear. The CDR3 length is 11 residues. Germline V gene sequence: CDR1 SNHLY, CDR2 FYNNEI. V was cut by 8 bases and J by 2 bases, with 6 bases left in between. CDR3 sequence reads: CASQLNTEAFF. The CDR3 DNA reads TGTGCCAGCCAACTTAACACTGAAGCTTTCTTT.

The rearrangement uses TRBV6-5 and TRBJ1-2; maybe TRBD1 (6 bases). CDR1 MNHEY and CDR2 SVGAGI come from the germline V gene. The CDR3 loop spans 11 amino acids. Trimming took off 11 bases at V and 8 bases at J, with 15 bases between the two ends. CDR3 coding DNA: TGTGCCGCCTTAGGGGGTGAAGGCTACACCTTC. As protein: CAALGGEGYTF.

This chain joins TRBV18 and TRBJ2-5; D unresolved. Germline V gene data show CDR1 as KGHSH and CDR2 as LQKENI. Trimming took 1 base from V and 1 from J, leaving 7 bases between them. CDR3 length: 14 residues. CDR3 coding DNA: TGTGCCAGCTCACCACGGCAGTTCCAAGAGACCCAGTACTTC. Amino acid sequence: CASSPRQFQETQYF.

A few counts support this clone. The rearrangement links TRBV30 to TRBJ2-3; TRBD2 matches 7 bases. The CDR3 covers 13 residues. Germline lookup yields CDR1 GTSNPN and CDR2 SVGIG (reference sequence). V trimming: 8 bases; J trimming: 6 bases; junction bases outside the gene matches: 11. As DNA, the CDR3 is TGTGCCCACCACGGCGGGAGTTTCGATACGCAGTATTTT. It yields the protein CAHHGGSFDTQYF.

Only one count was recorded for this clone. This sequence joins TRBV5-1 and TRBJ1-4, with D uncertain. Germline loops: CDR1 SGHRS, CDR2 YFSETQ. V shed 2 bases and J shed 7 bases, with 6 bases lying between them. This CDR3 is 12 amino acids long. This chain's CDR3 is CASSFSSEKLFF. For the CDR3, the DNA is TGCGCCAGCAGCTTTTCTAGTGAAAAACTGTTTTTT.

This clone has just one count. The chain combines TRBV10-3 with TRBJ2-7, with 9 bases fitting TRBD1. Germline loops: CDR1 ENHRY, CDR2 SYGVKD. J was trimmed by 2 bases and V by 5 bases; bases with no gene match: 4. The CDR3 spans 14 residues. CDR3 in DNA: TGTGCCATCAGTTCCGGGACAGGGACCTACGAGCAGTACTTC. Translating it yields CAISSGTGTYEQYF.